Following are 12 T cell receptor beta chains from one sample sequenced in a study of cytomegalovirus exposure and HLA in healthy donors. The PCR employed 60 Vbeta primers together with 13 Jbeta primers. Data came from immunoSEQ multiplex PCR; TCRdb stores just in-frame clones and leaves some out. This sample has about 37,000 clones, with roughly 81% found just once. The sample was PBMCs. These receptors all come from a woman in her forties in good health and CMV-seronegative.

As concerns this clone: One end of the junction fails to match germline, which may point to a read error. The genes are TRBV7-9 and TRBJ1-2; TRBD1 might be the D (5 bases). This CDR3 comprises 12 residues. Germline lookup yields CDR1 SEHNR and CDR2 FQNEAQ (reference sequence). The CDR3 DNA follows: TGTGCCAGCAGCTTAGCGCGGCAGGGTTTAGACTTC. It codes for CASSLARQGLDF.

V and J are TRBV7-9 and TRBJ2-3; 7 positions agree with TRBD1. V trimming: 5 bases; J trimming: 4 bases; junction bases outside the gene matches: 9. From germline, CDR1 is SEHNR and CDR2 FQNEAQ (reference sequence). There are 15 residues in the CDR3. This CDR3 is CASSPDRKDADTQYF. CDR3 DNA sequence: TGTGCCAGCAGCCCGGACAGGAAAGATGCAGATACGCAGTATTTT.

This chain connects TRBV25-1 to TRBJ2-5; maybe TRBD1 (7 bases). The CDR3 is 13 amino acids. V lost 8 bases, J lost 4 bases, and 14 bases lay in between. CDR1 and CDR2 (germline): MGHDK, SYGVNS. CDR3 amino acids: CASGGGMGETQYF. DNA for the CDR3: TGTGCCAGCGGAGGGGGCATGGGAGAGACCCAGTACTTC.

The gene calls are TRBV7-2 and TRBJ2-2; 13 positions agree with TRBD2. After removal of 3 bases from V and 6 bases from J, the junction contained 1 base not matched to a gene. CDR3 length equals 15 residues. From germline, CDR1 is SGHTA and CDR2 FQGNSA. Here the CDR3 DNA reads TGTGCCAGCAGCTTGACTAGCGGGGGGCCCGGGGAGCTGTTTTTT. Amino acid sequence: CASSLTSGGPGELFF.

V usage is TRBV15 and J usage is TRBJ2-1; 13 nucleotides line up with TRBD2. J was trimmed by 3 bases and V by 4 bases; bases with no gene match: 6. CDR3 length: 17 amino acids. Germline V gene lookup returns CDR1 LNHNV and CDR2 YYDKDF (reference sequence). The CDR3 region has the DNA TGTGCCACCAGCATGACCGGACTAGCGGGGGTCTACAATGAGCAGTTCTTC. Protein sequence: CATSMTGLAGVYNEQFF.

CDR3 amino acids: CASSERSSYNSPLHF. As DNA, the CDR3 is TGTGCCAGCAGTGAAAGGAGCTCCTATAATTCACCCCTCCACTTT. The V and J genes are TRBV2 and TRBJ1-6; unclear D gene. This CDR3 has 15 amino acids. The V gene's germline CDR1 is SNHLY and CDR2 FYNNEI. The V gene lost 2 bases and the J gene lost 0 bases, with 5 bases spanning the gap.

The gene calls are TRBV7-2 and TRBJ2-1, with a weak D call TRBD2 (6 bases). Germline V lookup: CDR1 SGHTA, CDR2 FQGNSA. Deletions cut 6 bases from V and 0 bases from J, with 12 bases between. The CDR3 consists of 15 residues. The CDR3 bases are TGTGCCAGCAGATATACTAGCAGCTCCTACAATGAGCAGTTCTTC. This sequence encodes CASRYTSSSYNEQFF.

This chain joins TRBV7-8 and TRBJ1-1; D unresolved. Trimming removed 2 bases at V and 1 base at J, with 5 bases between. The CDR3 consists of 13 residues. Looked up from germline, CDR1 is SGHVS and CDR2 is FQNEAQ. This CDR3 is CASSLSENTEAFF. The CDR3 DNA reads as TGTGCCAGCAGCTTATCAGAGAACACTGAAGCTTTCTTT.

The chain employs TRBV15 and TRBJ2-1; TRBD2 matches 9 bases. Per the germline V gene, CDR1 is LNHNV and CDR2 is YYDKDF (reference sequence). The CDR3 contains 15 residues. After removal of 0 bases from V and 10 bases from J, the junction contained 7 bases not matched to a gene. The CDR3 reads CATSRDGGGGYEQFF. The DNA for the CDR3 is TGTGCCACCAGCAGAGATGGCGGGGGGGGTTACGAGCAGTTCTTC.

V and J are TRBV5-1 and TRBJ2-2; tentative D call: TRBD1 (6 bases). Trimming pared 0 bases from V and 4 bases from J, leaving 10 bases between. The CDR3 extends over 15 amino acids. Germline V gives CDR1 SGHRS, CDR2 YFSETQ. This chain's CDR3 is CASSLDRAATGELFF. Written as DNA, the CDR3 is TGCGCCAGCAGCTTGGACAGGGCGGCCACCGGGGAGCTGTTTTTT.

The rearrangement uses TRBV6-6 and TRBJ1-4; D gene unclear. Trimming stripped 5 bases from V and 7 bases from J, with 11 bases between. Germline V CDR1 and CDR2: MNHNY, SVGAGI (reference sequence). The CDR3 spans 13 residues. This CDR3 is CASSNPGGEKLFF. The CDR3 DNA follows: TGTGCCAGCAGTAACCCTGGCGGTGAAAAACTGTTTTTT.

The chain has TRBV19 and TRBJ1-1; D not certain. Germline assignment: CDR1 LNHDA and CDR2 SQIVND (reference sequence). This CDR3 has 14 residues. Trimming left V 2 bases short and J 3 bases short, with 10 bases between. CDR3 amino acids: CASSITNFDTEAFF. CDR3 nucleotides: TGTGCCAGTAGTATAACAAATTTTGACACTGAAGCTTTCTTT.